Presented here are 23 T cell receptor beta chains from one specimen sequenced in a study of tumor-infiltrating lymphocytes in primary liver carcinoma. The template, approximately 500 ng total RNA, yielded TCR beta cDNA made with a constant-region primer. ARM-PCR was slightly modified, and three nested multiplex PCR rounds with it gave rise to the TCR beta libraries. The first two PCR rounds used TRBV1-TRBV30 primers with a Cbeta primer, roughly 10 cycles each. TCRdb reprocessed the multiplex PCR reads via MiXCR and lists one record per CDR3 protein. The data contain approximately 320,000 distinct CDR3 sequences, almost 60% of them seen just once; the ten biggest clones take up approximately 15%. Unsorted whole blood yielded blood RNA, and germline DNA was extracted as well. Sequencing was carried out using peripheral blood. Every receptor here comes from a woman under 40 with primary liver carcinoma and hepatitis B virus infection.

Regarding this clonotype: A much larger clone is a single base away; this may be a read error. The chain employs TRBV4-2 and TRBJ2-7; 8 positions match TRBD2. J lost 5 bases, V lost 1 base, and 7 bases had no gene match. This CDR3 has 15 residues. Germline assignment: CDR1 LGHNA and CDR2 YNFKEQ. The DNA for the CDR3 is TGTGCCAGCAGCCAAGCGAGCGGGAGTGATGACGAGCAGTACTTC. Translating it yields CASSQASGSDDEQYF.

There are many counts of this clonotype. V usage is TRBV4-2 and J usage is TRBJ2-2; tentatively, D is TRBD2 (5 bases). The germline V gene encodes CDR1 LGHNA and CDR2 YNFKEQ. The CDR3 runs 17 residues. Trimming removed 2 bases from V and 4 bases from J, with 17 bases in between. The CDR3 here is CASSQYLTGSSTGELFF. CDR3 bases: TGTGCCAGCAGCCAATATTTAACGGGGAGTAGCACCGGGGAGCTGTTTTTT.

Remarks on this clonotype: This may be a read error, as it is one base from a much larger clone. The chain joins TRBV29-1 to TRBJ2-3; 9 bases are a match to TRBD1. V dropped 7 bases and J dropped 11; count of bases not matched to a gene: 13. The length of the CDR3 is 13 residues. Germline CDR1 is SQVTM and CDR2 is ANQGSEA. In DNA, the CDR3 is TGCAGCGCTGGGACAGGGCTGGGTCATATGCAGTATTTT. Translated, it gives CSAGTGLGHMQYF.

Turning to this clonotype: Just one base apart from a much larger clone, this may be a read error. In DNA, the CDR3 is TGTGCCAGCAGCTACGGACTAGTGGGAATACAGACCCAGTACTTC. Amino acid sequence: CASSYGLVGIQTQYF. The rearrangement joins TRBV6-2 or TRBV6-3 to TRBJ2-5, with 7 nucleotides matching TRBD2. This CDR3 region has 15 residues. Trimming at V came to 6 bases and at J to 6 bases, leaving 13 bases not matched to a gene. Germline lookup yields CDR1 MNHEY and CDR2 SVGEGT.

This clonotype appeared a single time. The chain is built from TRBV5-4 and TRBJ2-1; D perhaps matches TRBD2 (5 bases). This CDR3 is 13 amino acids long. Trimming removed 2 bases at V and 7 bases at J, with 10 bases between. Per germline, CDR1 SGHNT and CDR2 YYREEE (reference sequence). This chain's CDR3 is CASSLHGINEQFF. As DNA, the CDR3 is TGTGCCAGCAGCTTACACGGGATTAATGAGCAGTTCTTC.

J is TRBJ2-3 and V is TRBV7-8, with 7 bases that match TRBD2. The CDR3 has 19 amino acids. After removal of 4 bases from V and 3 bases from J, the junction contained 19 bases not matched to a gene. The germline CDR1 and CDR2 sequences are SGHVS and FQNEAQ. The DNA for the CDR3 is TGTGCCAGCAGCTCCCGCGGAGCGGGAATTGCGAGCGGTACAGATACGCAGTATTTT. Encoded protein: CASSSRGAGIASGTDTQYF.

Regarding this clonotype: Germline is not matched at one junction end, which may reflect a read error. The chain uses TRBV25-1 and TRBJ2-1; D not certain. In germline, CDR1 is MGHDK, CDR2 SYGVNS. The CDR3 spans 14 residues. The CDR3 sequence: CARSEFGSRREQFF. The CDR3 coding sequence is TGTGCCCGCAGTGAATTCGGTAGTCGACGGGAGCAGTTCTTC.

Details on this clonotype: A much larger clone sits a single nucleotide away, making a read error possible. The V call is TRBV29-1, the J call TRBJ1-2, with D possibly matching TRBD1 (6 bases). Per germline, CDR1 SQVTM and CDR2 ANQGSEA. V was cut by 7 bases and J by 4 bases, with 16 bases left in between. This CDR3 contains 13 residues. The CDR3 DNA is TGCAGCGCCTTCAGGGGTTCTGTCTATGGCTACACCTTC. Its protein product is CSAFRGSVYGYTF.

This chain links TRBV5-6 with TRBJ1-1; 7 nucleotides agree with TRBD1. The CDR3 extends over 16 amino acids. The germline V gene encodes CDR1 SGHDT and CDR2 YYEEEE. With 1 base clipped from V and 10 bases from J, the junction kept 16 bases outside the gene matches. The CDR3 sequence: CASSLYWRQGEGGAFF. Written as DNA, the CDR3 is TGTGCCAGCAGCTTGTACTGGCGGCAGGGGGAGGGAGGAGCTTTCTTT. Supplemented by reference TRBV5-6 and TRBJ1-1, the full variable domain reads DAGVTQSPTHLIKTRGQQVTLRCSPKSGHDTVSWYQQALGQGPQFIFQYYEEEERQRGNFPDRFSGHQFPNYSSELNVNALLLGDSALYLCASSLYWRQGEGGAFFGQGTRLTVV.

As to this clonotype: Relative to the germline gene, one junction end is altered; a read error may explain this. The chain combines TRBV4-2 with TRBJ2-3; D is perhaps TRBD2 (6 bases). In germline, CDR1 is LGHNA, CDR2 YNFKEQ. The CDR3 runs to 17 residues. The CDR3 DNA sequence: TGTGCCAGCGGCCAACGGCAAACTAGCACGAGCACAGATACGCAGTATTTT. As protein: CASGQRQTSTSTDTQYF.

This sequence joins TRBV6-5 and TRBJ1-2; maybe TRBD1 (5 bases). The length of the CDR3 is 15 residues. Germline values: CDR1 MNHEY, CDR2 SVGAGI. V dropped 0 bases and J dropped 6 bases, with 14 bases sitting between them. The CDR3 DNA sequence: TGTGCCAGCAGTTACTCGGGGTCGGGGGATGATGGCTACACCTTC. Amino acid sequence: CASSYSGSGDDGYTF.

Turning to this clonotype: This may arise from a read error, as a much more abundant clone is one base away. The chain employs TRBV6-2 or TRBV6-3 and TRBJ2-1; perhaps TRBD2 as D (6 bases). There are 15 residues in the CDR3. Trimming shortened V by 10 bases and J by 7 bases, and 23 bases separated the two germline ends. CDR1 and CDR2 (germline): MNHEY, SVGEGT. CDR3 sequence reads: CAIMSSARGWNEQFF. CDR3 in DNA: TGTGCCATCATGTCTAGCGCCCGAGGTTGGAATGAGCAGTTCTTC.

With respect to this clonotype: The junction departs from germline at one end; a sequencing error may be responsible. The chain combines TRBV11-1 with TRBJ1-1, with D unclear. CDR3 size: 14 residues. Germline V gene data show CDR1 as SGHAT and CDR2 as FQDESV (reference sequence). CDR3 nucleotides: TGTGCCAGTAGCTCGGGGTCGGGGAACACTGAAGCTTTCTTT. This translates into CASSSGSGNTEAFF. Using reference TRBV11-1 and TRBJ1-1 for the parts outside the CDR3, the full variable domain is EAEVAQSPRYKITEKSQAVAFWCDPISGHATLYWYRQILGQGPELLVQFQDESVVDDSQLPKDRFSAERLKGVDSTLKIQPAELGDSAMYLCASSSGSGNTEAFFGQGTRLTVV.

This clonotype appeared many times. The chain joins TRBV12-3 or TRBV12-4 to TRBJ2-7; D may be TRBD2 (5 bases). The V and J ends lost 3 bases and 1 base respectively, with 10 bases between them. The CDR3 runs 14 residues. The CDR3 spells CASSFSERSYEQYF. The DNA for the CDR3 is TGTGCCAGCAGTTTCTCCGAGCGGTCCTACGAGCAGTACTTC.

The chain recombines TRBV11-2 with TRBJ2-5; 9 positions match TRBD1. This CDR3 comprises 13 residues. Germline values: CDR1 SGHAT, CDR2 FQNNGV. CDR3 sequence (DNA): TGTACCTGCAGCCGGGACAGGGCGGAGACCCAGTACTTC. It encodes CTCSRDRAETQYF.

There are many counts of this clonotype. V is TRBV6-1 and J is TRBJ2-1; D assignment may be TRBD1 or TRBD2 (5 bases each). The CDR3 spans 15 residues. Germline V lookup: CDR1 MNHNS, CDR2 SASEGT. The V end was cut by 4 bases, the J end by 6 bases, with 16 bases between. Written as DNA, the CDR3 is TGTGCCAGCAGTGGCCGGGACGGAGGCTTCAATGAGCAGTTCTTC. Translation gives CASSGRDGGFNEQFF.

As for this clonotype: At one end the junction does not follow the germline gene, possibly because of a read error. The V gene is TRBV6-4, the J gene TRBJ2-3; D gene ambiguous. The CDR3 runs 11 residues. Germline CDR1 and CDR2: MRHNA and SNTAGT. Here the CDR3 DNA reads TGTGTCAGCAGGAAAGGAGATACGCAGTATTTT. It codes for CVSRKGDTQYF.

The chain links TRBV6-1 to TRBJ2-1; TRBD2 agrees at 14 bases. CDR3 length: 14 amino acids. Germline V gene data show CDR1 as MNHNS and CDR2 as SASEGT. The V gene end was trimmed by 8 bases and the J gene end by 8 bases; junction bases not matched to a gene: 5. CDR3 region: CASGTSGSLYEQFF. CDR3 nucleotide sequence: TGTGCCAGCGGGACTAGCGGGAGCTTGTATGAGCAGTTCTTC.

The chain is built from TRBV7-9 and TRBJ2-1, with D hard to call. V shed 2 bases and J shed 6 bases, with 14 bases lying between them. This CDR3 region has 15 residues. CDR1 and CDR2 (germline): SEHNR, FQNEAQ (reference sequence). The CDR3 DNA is TGTGCCAGCAGCTTAACCTTATTAAAGGTCAATGAGCAGTTCTTC. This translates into CASSLTLLKVNEQFF.

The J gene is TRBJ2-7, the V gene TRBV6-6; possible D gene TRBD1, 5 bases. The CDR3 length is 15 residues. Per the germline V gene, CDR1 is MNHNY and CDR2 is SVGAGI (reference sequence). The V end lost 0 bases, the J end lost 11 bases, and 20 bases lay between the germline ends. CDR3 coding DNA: TGTGCCAGCAGTTACTCAGGGGCTCAAACGTCAGAGGAGTACTTC. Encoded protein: CASSYSGAQTSEEYF.

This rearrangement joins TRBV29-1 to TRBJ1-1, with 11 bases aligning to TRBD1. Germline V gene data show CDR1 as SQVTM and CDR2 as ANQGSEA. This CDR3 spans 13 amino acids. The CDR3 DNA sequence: TGCAGTTCGGACAGGGGGCCGGGCACTGAAGCTTTCTTT. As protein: CSSDRGPGTEAFF.

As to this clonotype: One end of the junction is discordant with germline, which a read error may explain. CDR3 coding DNA: TGTGGCAGCAGTGAAGCCTCCGCGAGCACCTGGGAGCTGCTTTTT. This sequence encodes CGSSEASASTWELLF. The chain is built from TRBV6-1 and TRBJ2-2; maybe TRBD2 (5 bases). Per the germline V gene, CDR1 is MNHNS and CDR2 is SASEGT. This CDR3 comprises 15 residues.

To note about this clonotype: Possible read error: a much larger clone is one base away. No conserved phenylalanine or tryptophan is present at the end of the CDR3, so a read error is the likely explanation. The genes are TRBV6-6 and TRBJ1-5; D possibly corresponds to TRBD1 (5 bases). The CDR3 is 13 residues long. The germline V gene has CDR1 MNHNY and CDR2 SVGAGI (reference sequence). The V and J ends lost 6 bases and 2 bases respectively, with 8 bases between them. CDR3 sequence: CASRQGGNQPQHS. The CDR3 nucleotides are TGTGCCAGCAGGCAGGGTGGCAATCAGCCCCAGCATTCT.